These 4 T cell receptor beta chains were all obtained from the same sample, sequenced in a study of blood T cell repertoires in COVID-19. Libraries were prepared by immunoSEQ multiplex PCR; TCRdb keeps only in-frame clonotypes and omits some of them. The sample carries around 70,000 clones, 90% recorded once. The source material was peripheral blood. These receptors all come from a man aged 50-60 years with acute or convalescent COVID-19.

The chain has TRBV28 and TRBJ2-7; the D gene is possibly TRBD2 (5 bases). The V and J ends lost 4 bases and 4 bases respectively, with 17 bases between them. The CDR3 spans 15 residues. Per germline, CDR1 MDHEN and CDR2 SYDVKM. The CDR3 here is CASSSSGNYLYEQYF. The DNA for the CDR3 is TGTGCCAGCAGTTCCTCCGGGAATTACTTATACGAGCAGTACTTC.

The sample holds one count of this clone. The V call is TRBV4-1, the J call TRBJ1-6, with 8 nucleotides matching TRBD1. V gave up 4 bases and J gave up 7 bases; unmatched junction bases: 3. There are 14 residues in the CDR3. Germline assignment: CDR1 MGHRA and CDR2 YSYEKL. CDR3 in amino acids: CASSRDRLNSPLHF. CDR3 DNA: TGCGCCAGCAGCCGGGACAGGTTAAATTCACCCCTCCACTTT.

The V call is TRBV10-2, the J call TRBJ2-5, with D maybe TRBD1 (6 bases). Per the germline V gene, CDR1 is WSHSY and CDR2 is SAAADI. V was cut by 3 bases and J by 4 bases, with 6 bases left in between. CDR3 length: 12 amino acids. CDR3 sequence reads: CASSEQGETQYF. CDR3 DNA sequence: TGCGCCAGCAGTGAACAGGGAGAGACCCAGTACTTC.

The CDR3 DNA follows: TGTGCCACCCCGTATACTCGGGAGACCCATGAGCAGTTCTTC. Translating gives CATPYTRETHEQFF. J is TRBJ2-1 and V is TRBV2, with a weak D call TRBD2 (6 bases). V gave up 10 bases and J gave up 8 bases, with 21 bases separating them. The CDR3 spans 14 residues. CDR1 is SNHLY and CDR2 is FYNNEI in the germline V gene.